This TCR beta chain was observed in a study of cytomegalovirus exposure and HLA in healthy donors. PCR involved 60 Vbeta and 13 Jbeta primers. Produced via immunoSEQ multiplex PCR; TCRdb's table is partial and in-frame only. The sample holds about 210,000 clones, 70% to 85% seen once. The germline CDR1 and CDR2 sequences are SGHAT and FQNNGV. This CDR3 contains 14 residues. The V and J ends lost 0 bases and 9 bases, in that order; junction bases with no gene match: 7. The sample comprised PBMCs. The genes are TRBV11-2 and TRBJ2-5, with 7 bases matching TRBD2. This TCR was sampled from a man aged 40-49 years in good health and CMV-seropositive. CDR3 amino acids: CASSLDRTSPSQYF. The CDR3 coding sequence is TGTGCCAGCAGCTTAGATCGGACTAGTCCGTCCCAGTACTTC.